The present T cell receptor (beta chain) was sequenced within a study of OX40 agonist ivuxolimab in advanced cancers. Study as a whole: Of mixed ages from roughly 23 to 80 and averaging about 60 years, the group was more than 65% male. Findings and caveats of the study: Fewer expanded clones were found on average in CD4+ than in CD8+ T cells.

Comments on this clone: Its matching antigen is unknown.

The assay was immunoSEQ multiplex PCR, and TCRdb's table has in-frame clones only and misses some. The table includes approximately 74,000 clones, about 85% detected once. This clonotype originated in an adult with an advanced solid tumor such as melanoma, head and neck, liver or kidney cancer. This material consisted of CD4+ or CD8+ T cells sorted from blood, taken in a trial of the OX40 agonist ivuxolimab.

CDR3 in amino acids: CASSRQTVNTEAFF. The CDR3, as DNA: TGTGCCAGCAGCCGACAGACTGTGAACACTGAAGCTTTCTTT. The V gene is TRBV5-5, the J gene TRBJ1-1; D is possibly TRBD1 (5 bases). Looked up from germline, CDR1 is SGHKS and CDR2 is YYEKEE (reference sequence). V was pared by 4 bases and J by 0 bases, with 10 bases between. The CDR3 spans 14 residues.